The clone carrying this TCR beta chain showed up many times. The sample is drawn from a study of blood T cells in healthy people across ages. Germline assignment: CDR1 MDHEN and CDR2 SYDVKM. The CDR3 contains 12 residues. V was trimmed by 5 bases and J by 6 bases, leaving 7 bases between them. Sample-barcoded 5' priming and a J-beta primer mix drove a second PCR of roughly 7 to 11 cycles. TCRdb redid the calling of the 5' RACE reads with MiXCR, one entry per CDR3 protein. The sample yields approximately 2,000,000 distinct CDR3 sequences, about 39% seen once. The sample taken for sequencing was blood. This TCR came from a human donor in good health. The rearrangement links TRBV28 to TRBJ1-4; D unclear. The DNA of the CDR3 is TGTGCCAGCAGTCCTATCGATGAAAAACTGTTTTTT. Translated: CASSPIDEKLFF.